The entry below describes one TCR beta chain. As yet, its antigen is unknown. This table comes from immunoSEQ multiplex PCR, and its TCRdb copy is limited to in-frame clones, with some not included. The sample consists of 70,000 or so clones, 91% of them appearing once. These data originate in a study of cytomegalovirus exposure and HLA in healthy donors. Trimming shortened V by 4 bases and J by 3 bases, and 12 bases separated the two germline ends. CDR1 is GTSNPN, CDR2 SVGIG, per germline (reference sequence). CDR3 length: 13 amino acids. The study's findings and limits: The study designated roughly 150 TCR beta chains cytomegalovirus-associated. Both high specificity and high sensitivity reportedly marked the classifier's diagnosis of cytomegalovirus status.

An approximately 130-subject validation cohort, separate from the approximately 690-subject first cohort, supplied the donors. Sequenced: PBMCs. This receptor was obtained from a man in his late teens or twenties in good health and CMV-seronegative. This chain joins TRBV30 and TRBJ1-2, with D perhaps TRBD1 (5 bases). Here the CDR3 DNA reads TGTGCCTGGACCCAGGGTGACTACTATGGCTACACCTTC. It codes for CAWTQGDYYGYTF.